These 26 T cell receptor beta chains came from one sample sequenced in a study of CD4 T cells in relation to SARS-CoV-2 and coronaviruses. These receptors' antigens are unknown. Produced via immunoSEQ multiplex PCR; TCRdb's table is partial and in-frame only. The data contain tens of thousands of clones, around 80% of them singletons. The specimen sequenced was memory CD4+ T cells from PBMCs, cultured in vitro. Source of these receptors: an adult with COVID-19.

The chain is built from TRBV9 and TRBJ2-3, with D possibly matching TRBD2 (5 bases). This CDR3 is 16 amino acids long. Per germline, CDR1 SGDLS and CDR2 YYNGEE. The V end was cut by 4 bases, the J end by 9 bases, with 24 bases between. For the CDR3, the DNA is TGTGCCAGCAGCCCCATACCCATGGACTCCCAAACAACGCAGTATTTT. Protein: CASSPIPMDSQTTQYF.

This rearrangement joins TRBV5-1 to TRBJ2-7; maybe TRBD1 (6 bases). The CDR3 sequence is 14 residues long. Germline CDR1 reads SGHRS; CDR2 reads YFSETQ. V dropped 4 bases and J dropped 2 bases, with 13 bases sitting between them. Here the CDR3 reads CASSKSQGPYEQYF. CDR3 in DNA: TGCGCCAGCAGCAAGTCACAGGGCCCCTACGAGCAGTACTTC.

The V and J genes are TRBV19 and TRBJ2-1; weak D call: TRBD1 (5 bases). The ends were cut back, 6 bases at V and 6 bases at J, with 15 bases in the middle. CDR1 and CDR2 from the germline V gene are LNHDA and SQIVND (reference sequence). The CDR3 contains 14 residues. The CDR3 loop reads CASRLQGSGNEQFF. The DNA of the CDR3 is TGTGCCAGTAGACTGCAGGGATCGGGCAATGAGCAGTTCTTC.

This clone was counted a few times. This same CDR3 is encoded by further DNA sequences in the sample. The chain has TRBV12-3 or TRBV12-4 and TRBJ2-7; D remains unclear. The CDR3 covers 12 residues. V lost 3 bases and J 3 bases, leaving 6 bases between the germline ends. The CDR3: CASSLNGYEQYF. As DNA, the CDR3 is TGTGCCAGCAGTTTGAATGGCTACGAGCAGTACTTC.

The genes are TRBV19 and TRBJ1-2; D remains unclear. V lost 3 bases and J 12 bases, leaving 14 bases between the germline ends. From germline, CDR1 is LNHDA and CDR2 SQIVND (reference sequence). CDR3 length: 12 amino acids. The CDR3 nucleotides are TGTGCCAGTAGTATTTCGAGTAGCGGTCACACCTTC. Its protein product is CASSISSSGHTF.

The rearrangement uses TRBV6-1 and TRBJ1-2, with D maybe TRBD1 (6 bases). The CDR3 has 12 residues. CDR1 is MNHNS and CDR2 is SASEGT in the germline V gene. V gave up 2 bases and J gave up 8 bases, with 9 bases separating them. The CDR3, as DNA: TGTGCCAGCAGTGAATTGGGGGGCGGCTACACCTTC. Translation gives CASSELGGGYTF.

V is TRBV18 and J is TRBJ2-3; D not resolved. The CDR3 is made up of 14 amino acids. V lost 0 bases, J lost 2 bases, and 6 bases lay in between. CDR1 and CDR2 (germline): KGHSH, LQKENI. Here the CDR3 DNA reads TGTGCCAGCTCACCACCGTTCCCCACAGATACGCAGTATTTT. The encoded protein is CASSPPFPTDTQYF.

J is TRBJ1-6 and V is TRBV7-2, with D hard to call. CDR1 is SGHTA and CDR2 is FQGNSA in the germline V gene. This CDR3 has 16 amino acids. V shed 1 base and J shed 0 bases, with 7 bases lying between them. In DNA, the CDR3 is TGTGCCAGCAGCTTAGGCGGGAGCTCCTATAATTCACCCCTCCACTTT. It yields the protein CASSLGGSSYNSPLHF.

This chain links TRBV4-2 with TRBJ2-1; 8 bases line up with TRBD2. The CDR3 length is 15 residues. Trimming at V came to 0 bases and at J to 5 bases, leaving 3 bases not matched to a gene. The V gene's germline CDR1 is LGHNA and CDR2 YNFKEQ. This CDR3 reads CASSQDWGLDNEQFF. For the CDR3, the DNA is TGTGCCAGCAGCCAAGATTGGGGACTAGACAATGAGCAGTTCTTC.

The CDR3 DNA sequence: TGCGCCAGCAGCTTGGGAGGCGGGTCTAGCACAGATACGCAGTATTTT. Its translation is CASSLGGGSSTDTQYF. The chain couples TRBV5-1 to TRBJ2-3; D may be TRBD2 (5 bases). This CDR3 contains 16 residues. CDR1 and CDR2 (germline): SGHRS, YFSETQ. Trimming removed 0 bases at V and 0 bases at J, with 11 bases between.

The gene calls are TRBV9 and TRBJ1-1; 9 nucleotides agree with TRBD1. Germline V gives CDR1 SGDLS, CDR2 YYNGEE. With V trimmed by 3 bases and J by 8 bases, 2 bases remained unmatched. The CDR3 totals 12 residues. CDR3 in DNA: TGTGCCAGCAGCGAGACAGGGGGAGAAGCTTTCTTT. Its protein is CASSETGGEAFF.

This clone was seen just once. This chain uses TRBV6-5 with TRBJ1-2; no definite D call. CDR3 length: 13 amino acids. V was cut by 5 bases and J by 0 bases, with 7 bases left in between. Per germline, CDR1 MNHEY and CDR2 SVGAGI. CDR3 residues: CASSRTSNYGYTF. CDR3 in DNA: TGTGCCAGCAGTCGCACGTCTAACTATGGCTACACCTTC.

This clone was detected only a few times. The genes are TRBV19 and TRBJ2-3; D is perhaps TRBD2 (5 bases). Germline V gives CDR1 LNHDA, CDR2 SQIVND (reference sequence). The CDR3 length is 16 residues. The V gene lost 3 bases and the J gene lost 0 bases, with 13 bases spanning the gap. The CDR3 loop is CASSMVGRQSTDTQYF. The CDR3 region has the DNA TGTGCCAGTAGTATGGTTGGGAGACAAAGCACAGATACGCAGTATTTT.

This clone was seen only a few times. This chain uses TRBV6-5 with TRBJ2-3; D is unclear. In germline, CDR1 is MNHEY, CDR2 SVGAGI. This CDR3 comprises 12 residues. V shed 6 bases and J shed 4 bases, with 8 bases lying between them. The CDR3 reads CASSLSPDTQYF. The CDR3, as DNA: TGTGCCAGCAGCCTATCCCCAGATACGCAGTATTTT.

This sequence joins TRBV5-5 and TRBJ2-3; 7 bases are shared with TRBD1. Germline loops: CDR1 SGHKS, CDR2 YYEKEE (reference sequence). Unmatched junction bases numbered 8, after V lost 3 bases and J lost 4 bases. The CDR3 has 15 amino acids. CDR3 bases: TGTGCCAGCAGCTGGCCCGGGACAGAGGCAGATACGCAGTATTTT. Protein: CASSWPGTEADTQYF.

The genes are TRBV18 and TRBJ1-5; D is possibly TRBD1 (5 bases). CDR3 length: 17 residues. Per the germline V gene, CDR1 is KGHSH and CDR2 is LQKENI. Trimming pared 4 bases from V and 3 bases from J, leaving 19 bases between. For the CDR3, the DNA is TGTGCCAGCTCACTCTCTCCGGGGGGGGGTCTCAATCAGCCCCAGCATTTT. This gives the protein CASSLSPGGGLNQPQHF.

CDR3: CASSARSDRRPYNSPLHF. Here the CDR3 DNA reads TGTGCCAGCAGTGCCCGATCGGACAGGCGGCCCTATAATTCACCCCTCCACTTT. V gene TRBV6-1 combines with J gene TRBJ1-6; 7 bases agree with TRBD1. Trimming removed 4 bases from V and 2 bases from J; junction bases left unmatched: 11. Germline V gene sequence: CDR1 MNHNS, CDR2 SASEGT. CDR3 size: 18 residues.

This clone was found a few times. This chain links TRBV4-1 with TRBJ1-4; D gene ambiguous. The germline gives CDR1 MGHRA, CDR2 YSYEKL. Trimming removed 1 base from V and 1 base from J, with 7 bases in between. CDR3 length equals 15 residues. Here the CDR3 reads CASSQGPGTNEKLFF. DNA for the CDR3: TGCGCCAGCAGCCAAGGGCCGGGAACTAATGAAAAACTGTTTTTT.

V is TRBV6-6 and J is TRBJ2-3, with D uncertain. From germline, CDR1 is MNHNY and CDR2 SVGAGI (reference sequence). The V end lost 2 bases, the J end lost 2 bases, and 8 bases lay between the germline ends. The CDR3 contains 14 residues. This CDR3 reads CASSYLRNTDTQYF. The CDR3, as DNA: TGTGCCAGCAGTTACCTGCGGAACACAGATACGCAGTATTTT.

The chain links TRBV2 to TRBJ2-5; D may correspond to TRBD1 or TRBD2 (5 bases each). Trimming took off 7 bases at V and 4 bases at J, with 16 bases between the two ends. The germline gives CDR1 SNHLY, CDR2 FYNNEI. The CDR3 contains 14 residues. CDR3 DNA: TGTGCCAGCAACCCTGGGGGTCCAGGAGAGACCCAGTACTTC. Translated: CASNPGGPGETQYF.

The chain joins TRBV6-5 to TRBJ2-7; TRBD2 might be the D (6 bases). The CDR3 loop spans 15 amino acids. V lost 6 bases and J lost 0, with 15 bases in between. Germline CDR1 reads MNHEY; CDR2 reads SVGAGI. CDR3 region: CASSYISGSSYEQYF. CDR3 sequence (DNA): TGTGCCAGCAGCTATATTAGCGGTTCCTCCTACGAGCAGTACTTC.

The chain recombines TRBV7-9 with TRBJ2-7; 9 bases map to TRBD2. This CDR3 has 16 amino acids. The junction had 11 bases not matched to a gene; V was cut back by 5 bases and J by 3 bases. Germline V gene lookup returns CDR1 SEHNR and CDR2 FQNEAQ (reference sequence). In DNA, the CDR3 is TGTGCCAGCAGCCACTATGCCGGGACTAGCATCTACGAGCAGTACTTC. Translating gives CASSHYAGTSIYEQYF.

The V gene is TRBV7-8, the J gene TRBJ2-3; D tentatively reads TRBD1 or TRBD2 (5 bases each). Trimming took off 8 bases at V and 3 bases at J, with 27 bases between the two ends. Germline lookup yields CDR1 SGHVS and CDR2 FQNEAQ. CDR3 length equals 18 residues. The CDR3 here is CASCHRDVRGRGTDTQYF. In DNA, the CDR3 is TGTGCCAGCTGCCACCGGGACGTTCGTGGGAGAGGAACAGATACGCAGTATTTT.

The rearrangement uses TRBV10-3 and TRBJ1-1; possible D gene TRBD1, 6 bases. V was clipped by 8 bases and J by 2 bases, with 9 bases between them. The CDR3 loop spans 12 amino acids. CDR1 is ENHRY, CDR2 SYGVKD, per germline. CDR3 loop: CAIAGTNTEAFF. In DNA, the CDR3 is TGTGCCATCGCCGGGACAAACACTGAAGCTTTCTTT.

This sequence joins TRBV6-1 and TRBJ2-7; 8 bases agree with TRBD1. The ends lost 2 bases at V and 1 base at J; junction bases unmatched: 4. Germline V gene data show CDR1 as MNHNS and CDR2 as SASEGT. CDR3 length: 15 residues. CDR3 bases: TGTGCCAGCAGTGAACGGACAGGGCGGTCCTACGAGCAGTACTTC. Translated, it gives CASSERTGRSYEQYF.

The CDR3: CASSEALGDRGGETQYF. The CDR3 DNA follows: TGTGCCAGCAGTGAAGCGCTGGGAGACAGGGGAGGAGAGACCCAGTACTTC. The chain combines TRBV6-1 with TRBJ2-5; 8 bases match TRBD1. Germline assignment: CDR1 MNHNS and CDR2 SASEGT. After removal of 0 bases from V and 4 bases from J, the junction contained 10 bases not matched to a gene. This CDR3 is built from 17 residues.